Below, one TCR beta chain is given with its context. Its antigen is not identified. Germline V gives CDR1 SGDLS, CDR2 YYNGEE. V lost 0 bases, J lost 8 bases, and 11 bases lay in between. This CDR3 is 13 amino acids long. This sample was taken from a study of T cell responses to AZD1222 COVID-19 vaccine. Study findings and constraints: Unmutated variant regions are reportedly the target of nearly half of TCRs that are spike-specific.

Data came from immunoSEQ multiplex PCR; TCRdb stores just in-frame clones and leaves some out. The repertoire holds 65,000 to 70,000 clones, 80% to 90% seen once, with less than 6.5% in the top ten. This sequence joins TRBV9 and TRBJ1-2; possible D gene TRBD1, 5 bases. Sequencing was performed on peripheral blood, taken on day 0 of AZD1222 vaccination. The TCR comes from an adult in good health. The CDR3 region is CASSVAGGWGYTF. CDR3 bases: TGTGCCAGCAGCGTAGCCGGGGGTTGGGGCTACACCTTC.